One sample yielded the 19 T cell receptor beta chains listed below, sequenced in a study of response to subunit inactivated influenza vaccine (dated by TCRdb to the late 2010s). Receptor amplification or capture employed RT-PCR. For sequencing, an Illumina HiSeq 2500 was employed. TCRdb reran the public reads through fastp at Q25 and MiXCR, keeping productive beta chains. Here each entry gathers all rows of one CDR3 protein and keeps the most common genes and DNA. Within this sample are 300,000 to 350,000 distinct CDR3 sequences, with around a fifth of them counted one time only. About 9.4% of the sample is taken by the ten largest. This sample comprised PBMCs from blood, obtained 21 months after vaccination. The receptors were sampled from a man between 50 and 75 years old who received an inactivated influenza vaccine. Donor details come from another sample of the same person, matched by shared clones.

V is TRBV12-3 or TRBV12-4 and J is TRBJ2-5; D not resolved. V gave up 3 bases and J gave up 7 bases, with 9 bases separating them. This CDR3 spans 12 amino acids. The CDR3 region has the DNA TGTGCCAGCAGTTTTAAACCTGGGACCCAGTACTTC. The encoded protein is CASSFKPGTQYF.

This clonotype has ten or more counts. The chain combines TRBV24-1 with TRBJ2-2; TRBD2 matches at 10 bases. The trim removed 3 bases at V and 1 base at J, leaving 13 bases unmatched. CDR1 and CDR2 from the germline V gene are KGHDR and SFDVKD. This CDR3 contains 20 residues. CDR3 DNA: TGTGCCACCAGTGATCCCCCGGGACACCGGACTAGCGGGAACACCGGGGAGCTGTTTTTT. Protein: CATSDPPGHRTSGNTGELFF.

The chain carries TRBV10-3 and TRBJ1-3; D not certain. CDR3 length: 13 residues. Per the germline V gene, CDR1 is ENHRY and CDR2 is SYGVKD. The ends were cut back, 8 bases at V and 0 bases at J, with 8 bases in the middle. DNA for the CDR3: TGTGCCATCGCCCCGAACTCTGGAAACACCATATATTTT. Residues: CAIAPNSGNTIYF.

The chain combines TRBV4-3 with TRBJ2-7; TRBD1 aligns across 8 bases. The CDR3 consists of 16 residues. Unmatched junction bases numbered 8, after V lost 4 bases and J lost 0 bases. Germline CDR1 is LGHNA and CDR2 is YSLEER. The CDR3 nucleotides read TGCGCCAGCAGCCCTACAGGGGGAAGTAGCTCCTACGAGCAGTACTTC. This sequence encodes CASSPTGGSSSYEQYF.

The chain recombines TRBV5-6 with TRBJ1-2; 8 nucleotides agree with TRBD1. Trimming removed 3 bases from V and 5 bases from J; junction bases left unmatched: 9. Germline assignment: CDR1 SGHDT and CDR2 YYEEEE. This CDR3 has 15 amino acids. In DNA form, the CDR3 reads TGTGCCAGCAGCTATGATCAGGGGGCTCGTTATGGCTACACCTTC. Its protein product is CASSYDQGARYGYTF. The full variable domain, completed using reference TRBV5-6 and TRBJ1-2, is DAGVTQSPTHLIKTRGQQVTLRCSPKSGHDTVSWYQQALGQGPQFIFQYYEEEERQRGNFPDRFSGHQFPNYSSELNVNALLLGDSALYLCASSYDQGARYGYTFGSGTRLTVV.

The V gene is TRBV5-1, the J gene TRBJ1-3, with 8 bases aligning to TRBD1. Germline loops: CDR1 SGHRS, CDR2 YFSETQ. The CDR3 spans 15 residues. Trimming took 0 bases from V and 3 from J; bases not matched to a gene: 2. The CDR3 coding sequence is TGCGCCAGCAGCTTGGCCGGACAGGGTGGAAACACCATATATTTT. It yields the protein CASSLAGQGGNTIYF.

This clonotype was detected only a few times. The rearrangement joins TRBV12-3 or TRBV12-4 to TRBJ2-2; 7 bases are shared with TRBD1. The CDR3 spans 16 residues. The V segment lost 7 bases and the J segment 5 bases; nucleotides outside the gene matches: 13. The CDR3 DNA reads TGTGCCAGCATGCCGAGCGACAGGGTTTTGACCGGGGAGCTGTTTTTT. This sequence encodes CASMPSDRVLTGELFF.

This clonotype has a handful of counts. This rearrangement joins TRBV5-1 to TRBJ2-1; 7 bases line up with TRBD2. Germline-derived CDR1 and CDR2 are SGHRS and YFSETQ. The CDR3 length is 15 residues. V lost 2 bases and J lost 9; bases outside the gene matches: 11. CDR3 sequence: CASSFSTSSSAEQFF. The CDR3, as DNA: TGCGCCAGCAGCTTCTCGACTAGCTCATCCGCTGAGCAGTTCTTC.

This clonotype was seen more than once but under ten times. The V call is TRBV5-1, the J call TRBJ2-1; maybe TRBD1 (6 bases). The V gene's germline CDR1 is SGHRS and CDR2 YFSETQ. The CDR3 totals 15 residues. V shed 2 bases and J shed 1 base, with 10 bases lying between them. CDR3 nucleotide sequence: TGCGCCAGCAGCTTACAGGGTCGGTCCTACAATGAGCAGTTCTTC. It is translated as CASSLQGRSYNEQFF.

To note about this clonotype: A read error may be the cause here, since a much bigger clone is one base away. The chain is built from TRBV12-3 or TRBV12-4 and TRBJ1-2; D gene ambiguous. The CDR3 runs 13 residues. This CDR3 is CASSFTRNYVYTF. DNA of the CDR3: TGTGCCAGCAGTTTTACGCGAAACTATGTCTACACCTTC.

This clonotype was seen at least ten times. The chain links TRBV20-1 to TRBJ1-2; no firm D call. The CDR3 runs 12 residues. Trimming left V 1 base short and J 4 bases short, with 7 bases between. Per germline, CDR1 DFQATT and CDR2 SNEGSKA (reference sequence). The CDR3: CSARGGPYGYTF. CDR3 sequence (DNA): TGCAGTGCTAGAGGCGGTCCCTATGGCTACACCTTC.

This clonotype was seen only a few times. The DNA of the CDR3 is TGTGCCAGCAGTGTACAGGGGATACTGAACACTGAAGCTTTCTTT. Amino acid sequence: CASSVQGILNTEAFF. The rearrangement uses TRBV2 and TRBJ1-1, with 7 bases identical to TRBD1. Looked up from germline, CDR1 is SNHLY and CDR2 is FYNNEI. The trim removed 4 bases at V and 0 bases at J, leaving 5 bases unmatched. This CDR3 is 15 amino acids long.

Many counts were recorded for this clonotype. V is TRBV6-6 and J is TRBJ1-5; D unclear. The V end was cut by 8 bases, the J end by 5 bases, with 10 bases between. CDR1 is MNHNY, CDR2 SVGAGI, per germline (reference sequence). The CDR3 totals 12 residues. CDR3: CASERQDQPQHF. CDR3 nucleotides: TGTGCCAGCGAACGACAAGATCAGCCCCAGCATTTT.

Many counts were recorded for this clonotype. The chain carries TRBV20-1 and TRBJ2-1; D uncertain. Deletions cut 3 bases from V and 5 bases from J, with 14 bases between. This CDR3 contains 14 residues. From germline, CDR1 is DFQATT and CDR2 SNEGSKA (reference sequence). Here the CDR3 DNA reads TGCAGTGCTAGCTCCGGCTCCTTCGACAATGAGCAGTTCTTC. Translation gives CSASSGSFDNEQFF.

As for this clonotype: Germline and junction disagree at one end, which may indicate a read error. The chain links TRBV12-3 or TRBV12-4 to TRBJ1-3; TRBD1 is a possible D gene (5 bases). The CDR3 has 15 amino acids. This CDR3 reads CASRFPGGSGNAIYF. Written as DNA, the CDR3 is TGTGCCAGCAGATTCCCCGGGGGATCTGGAAACGCCATATATTTT.

V usage is TRBV7-9 and J usage is TRBJ1-1, with D perhaps matching TRBD1 (5 bases). Germline values: CDR1 SEHNR, CDR2 FQNEAQ (reference sequence). The CDR3 spans 12 residues. V lost 5 bases to trimming and J lost 7 bases, with 11 bases between them. The CDR3 protein is CASSRNQGEAFF. The CDR3 region has the DNA TGTGCCAGCAGCCGAAACCAGGGTGAAGCTTTCTTT.

In regard to this clonotype: One junction end disagrees with the germline gene, perhaps due to a read error. This chain uses TRBV4-1 with TRBJ1-1; maybe TRBD1 (5 bases). Germline V gene lookup returns CDR1 MGHRA and CDR2 YSYEKL. This CDR3 is built from 15 residues. CDR3 bases: TGCGCCAGCAGCCAAGTCCTCGGGGCTTGGACTGAAGCTTTATTT. This sequence encodes CASSQVLGAWTEALF.

This clonotype occurred a few times. This chain links TRBV4-1 with TRBJ1-4, with TRBD1 matching over 8 bases. Per the germline V gene, CDR1 is MGHRA and CDR2 is YSYEKL. The CDR3 extends over 17 amino acids. The V segment lost 4 bases and the J segment 9 bases; nucleotides outside the gene matches: 16. CDR3 DNA: TGCGCCAGCAGCCCCGGACTTCTTCCGGACAGGGCCAAAAAACTGTTTTTT. It is translated as CASSPGLLPDRAKKLFF.

V is TRBV13 and J is TRBJ2-3, with no clear D. CDR1 PRHDT and CDR2 FYEKMQ come from the germline V gene (reference sequence). V was pared by 0 bases and J by 6 bases, with 22 bases between. CDR3 length equals 18 residues. CDR3 amino acids: CASSLGFLTPSPEDTQYF. Written as DNA, the CDR3 is TGTGCCAGCAGCTTAGGTTTTTTGACCCCCTCACCGGAGGATACGCAGTATTTT.